This is a list of T cell receptor beta chains from one sample in a study of T cells expressing NK-cell markers. TCRdb reworked the 5' RACE reads into one entry per CDR3 protein, no DNA. This sample's table reports 350,000 to 400,000 distinct CDR3 sequences. The sequenced sample was blood T cells: a sorted CD56 or NKG2C T cell subset, CD4+ or CD8+ T cells, or bulk PBMC T cells (not recorded which). The receptors shown here come from a woman aged 45-59 years in good health. Each CDR3 is given with its conserved first and last residue.

TRBV7-8	16	TRBJ2-3	CASSLGLTSIGDTQYF
TRBV11-2	16	TRBJ2-1	CASSLEVGAPGNEQFF
TRBV4-2	14	TRBJ2-3	CASSLGESTDTQYF
TRBV11-2	15	TRBJ2-3	CASRPTSGSGDTQYF
TRBV10-3	13	TRBJ2-1	CATLGRESDEQFF
TRBV9	14	TRBJ2-1	CASSPGTRGNEQFF
TRBV29-1	14	TRBJ2-3	CSIVTGGAQGTQYF
TRBV3-1	16	TRBJ2-1	CASSQVAGAFRNEQFF
TRBV7-2	15	TRBJ2-1	CASSTSGSRNNEQFF
TRBV10-1	15	TRBJ2-1	CASSEGTSLNNEQFF
TRBV6-2/TRBV6-3	14	TRBJ2-2	CASTEQQNTGELFF
TRBV5-5	14	TRBJ2-1	CASSRDRGFDEQFF
TRBV29-1	13	TRBJ2-7	CSVEGEKYNEQYF
TRBV7-8	16	TRBJ1-6	CASSPPGPRLSSPLHF